This T cell receptor (beta chain) derives from a study of blood T cell repertoires in COVID-19. The wider study: Acute and convalescent COVID-19 specimens originated in the United States, Italy and Spain.

Trimming cost V 4 bases and J 2 bases; bases outside gene matches: 6. Germline loops: CDR1 SGDLS, CDR2 YYNGEE. The CDR3 contains 15 residues. The protocol was immunoSEQ multiplex PCR, while the TCRdb copy is restricted to in-frame clones and leaves out a portion. The table has more than 400,000 clones, 80% to 95% seen once. The TCR was taken from a man between 18 and 35 years old who had recovered from COVID-19. This chain links TRBV9 with TRBJ2-3; 8 positions match TRBD2. Sequencing was carried out using PBMCs or T cells enriched from blood (not recorded which). This CDR3 reads CASSPSGGHTDTQYF. The CDR3 DNA follows: TGTGCCAGCAGCCCGAGCGGGGGACACACAGATACGCAGTATTTT.